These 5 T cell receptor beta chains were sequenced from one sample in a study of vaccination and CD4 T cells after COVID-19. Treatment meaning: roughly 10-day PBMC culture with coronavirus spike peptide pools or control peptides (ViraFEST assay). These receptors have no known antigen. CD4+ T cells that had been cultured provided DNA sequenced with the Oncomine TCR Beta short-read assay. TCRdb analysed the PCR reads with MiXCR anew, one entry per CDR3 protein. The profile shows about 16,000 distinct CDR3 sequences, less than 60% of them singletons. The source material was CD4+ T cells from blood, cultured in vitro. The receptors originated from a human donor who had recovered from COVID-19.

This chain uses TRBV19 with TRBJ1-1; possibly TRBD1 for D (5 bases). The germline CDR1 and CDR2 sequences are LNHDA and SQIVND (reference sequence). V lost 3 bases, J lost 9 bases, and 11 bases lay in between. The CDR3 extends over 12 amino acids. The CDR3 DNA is TGTGCCAGTAGTATGGACCAGGGTAAAGCTTTCTTT. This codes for CASSMDQGKAFF.

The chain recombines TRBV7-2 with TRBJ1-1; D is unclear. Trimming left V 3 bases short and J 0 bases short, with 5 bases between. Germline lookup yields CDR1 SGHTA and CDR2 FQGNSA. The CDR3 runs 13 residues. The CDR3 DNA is TGTGCCAGCAGCTTTTCCGTGAACACTGAAGCTTTCTTT. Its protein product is CASSFSVNTEAFF. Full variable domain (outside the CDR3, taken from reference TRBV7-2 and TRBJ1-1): GAGVSQSPSNKVTEKGKDVELRCDPISGHTALYWYRQSLGQGLEFLIYFQGNSAPDKSGLPSDRFSAERTGGSVSTLTIQRTQQEDSAVYLCASSFSVNTEAFFGQGTRLTVV.

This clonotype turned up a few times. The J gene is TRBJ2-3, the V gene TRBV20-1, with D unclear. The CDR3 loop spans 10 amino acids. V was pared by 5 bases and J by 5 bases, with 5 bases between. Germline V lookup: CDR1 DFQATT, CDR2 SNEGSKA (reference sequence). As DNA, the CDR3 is TGCAGTGCTCCGGGAGATACGCAGTATTTT. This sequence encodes CSAPGDTQYF.

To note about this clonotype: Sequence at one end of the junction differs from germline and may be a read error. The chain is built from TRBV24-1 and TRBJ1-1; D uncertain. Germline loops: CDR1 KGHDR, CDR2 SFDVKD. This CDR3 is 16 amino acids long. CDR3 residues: CVTSDRGSGVDTEAFF. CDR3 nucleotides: TGTGTCACCAGTGATAGAGGTTCCGGGGTGGACACTGAAGCTTTCTTT.

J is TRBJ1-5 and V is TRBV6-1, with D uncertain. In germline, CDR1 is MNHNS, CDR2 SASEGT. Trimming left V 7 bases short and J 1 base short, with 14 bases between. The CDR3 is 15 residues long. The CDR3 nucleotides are TGTGCCAGCACCCCCCCAGTAGAAAGCAATCAGCCCCAGCATTTT. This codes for CASTPPVESNQPQHF.